A single sample is the source of the 14 T cell receptor beta chains below, sequenced in a study of cytotoxic CD8 clonotypes in ibrutinib-treated CLL (dated by TCRdb to 2020 to 2022). Library preparation was by the immunoSEQ multiplex PCR assay. The table was pulled from immuneACCESS by TCRdb, which kept in-frame rearrangements only. Such tables lose some clones; where checked, under half of the loss comes from unresolved V genes, and the rest has no known cause. Across this sample there are a few hundred thousand clones, with roughly 79% seen only once. About 6.7% of the sample goes to the ten largest clones. This material consisted of PBMCs, taken before ibrutinib treatment. The receptor set was obtained from a human donor with chronic lymphocytic leukemia.

The V gene is TRBV27, the J gene TRBJ1-3; no reliable D call. V lost 5 bases and J lost 0, with 8 bases in between. The CDR3 loop spans 14 amino acids. The germline gives CDR1 MNHEY, CDR2 SMNVEV (reference sequence). The CDR3 sequence is CASSRGVSGNTIYF. DNA of the CDR3: TGTGCCAGCAGTAGAGGAGTCTCTGGAAACACCATATATTTT.

This chain uses TRBV7-7 with TRBJ2-5, with 8 positions matching TRBD2. Germline V gives CDR1 SSHAT, CDR2 FNYEAQ (reference sequence). V lost 5 bases, J lost 5 bases, and 16 bases stayed unmatched. This CDR3 spans 17 amino acids. The CDR3 sequence: CASSPRSPGGPRETQYF. The CDR3 coding sequence is TGTGCCAGCAGCCCACGGAGCCCGGGAGGGCCTAGGGAGACCCAGTACTTC.

The J gene is TRBJ1-4, the V gene TRBV4-3; no clear D. The CDR3 covers 15 residues. The V and J ends lost 4 bases and 7 bases respectively, with 16 bases between them. Germline V lookup: CDR1 LGHNA, CDR2 YSLEER. The CDR3 nucleotides are TGCGCCAGCAGCCTCGCGACTGGTAACGGTGAAAAACTGTTTTTT. As protein: CASSLATGNGEKLFF.

A few counts support this clone. The chain is built from TRBV6-1 and TRBJ1-2; D possibly corresponds to TRBD1 (5 bases). In germline, CDR1 is MNHNS, CDR2 SASEGT. V was clipped by 4 bases and J by 2 bases, with 8 bases between them. This CDR3 has 13 amino acids. CDR3 in DNA: TGTGCCAGCAGTGTGACAGAGAACTATGGCTACACCTTC. It yields the protein CASSVTENYGYTF.

This clone occurred once. The V and J genes are TRBV27 and TRBJ1-5; D is undetermined. Germline CDR1 is MNHEY and CDR2 is SMNVEV (reference sequence). The CDR3 contains 14 residues. The V end lost 2 bases, the J end lost 11 bases, and 16 bases lay between the germline ends. CDR3 amino acids: CASSLAGGVRAQHF. Here the CDR3 DNA reads TGTGCCAGCAGTTTAGCTGGTGGAGTAAGGGCCCAGCATTTT.

This clone was detected a few times. The chain joins TRBV5-6 to TRBJ1-2; 7 bases fit TRBD1. With 4 bases clipped from V and 7 bases from J, the junction kept 4 bases outside the gene matches. The germline V gene encodes CDR1 SGHDT and CDR2 YYEEEE. The CDR3 length is 12 residues. CDR3 amino acids: CASSNTGVGYTF. The CDR3 nucleotides read TGTGCCAGCAGCAATACAGGGGTTGGCTACACCTTC. Full variable domain (rest looked up from reference TRBV5-6 and TRBJ1-2): DAGVTQSPTHLIKTRGQQVTLRCSPKSGHDTVSWYQQALGQGPQFIFQYYEEEERQRGNFPDRFSGHQFPNYSSELNVNALLLGDSALYLCASSNTGVGYTFGSGTRLTVV.

This sequence joins TRBV4-1 and TRBJ2-7, with unresolved D. V was clipped by 2 bases and J by 3 bases, with 8 bases between them. The germline V gene has CDR1 MGHRA and CDR2 YSYEKL. The CDR3 extends over 13 amino acids. DNA of the CDR3: TGCGCCAGCAGCCAAAATCAGTTCTACGAGCAGTACTTC. It translates to CASSQNQFYEQYF.

The J gene is TRBJ2-5, the V gene TRBV29-1; TRBD2 agrees at 7 bases. CDR1 is SQVTM and CDR2 is ANQGSEA in the germline V gene. Germline trimming cut 6 bases from V and 2 bases from J; bases unmatched to any gene: 12. This CDR3 is 15 amino acids long. Written as DNA, the CDR3 is TGCAGCGTGGCCGGTACTAGCGCAGTTCAAGAGACCCAGTACTTC. Encoded protein: CSVAGTSAVQETQYF.

The CDR3 DNA sequence: TGTGCCAGCAGCGTAGTAGCCGGGAATGGCTACACCTTC. Translating it yields CASSVVAGNGYTF. The V and J genes are TRBV9 and TRBJ1-2; D ambiguous. Germline loops: CDR1 SGDLS, CDR2 YYNGEE. The CDR3 is 13 amino acids. V lost 0 bases and J lost 6, with 9 bases in between.

This clone was detected once. This rearrangement joins TRBV6-1 to TRBJ2-7, with D perhaps TRBD1 (5 bases). The germline V gene encodes CDR1 MNHNS and CDR2 SASEGT. The CDR3 extends over 13 amino acids. V lost 4 bases and J lost 5, with 12 bases in between. Here the CDR3 DNA reads TGTGCCAGCAGTGCCACAGGTTTCAACGAGCAGTACTTC. Its translation is CASSATGFNEQYF.

The chain carries TRBV9 and TRBJ1-3; D is unresolved. V gave up 3 bases and J gave up 9 bases, with 10 bases separating them. The CDR3 covers 12 residues. Germline CDR1 and CDR2: SGDLS and YYNGEE. In DNA, the CDR3 is TGTGCCAGCAGCGCGGACGGCGCCACCATATATTTT. It translates to CASSADGATIYF.

The gene calls are TRBV9 and TRBJ2-1; D is perhaps TRBD1 (6 bases). The CDR3 is 13 amino acids. Trimming pared 4 bases from V and 3 bases from J, leaving 8 bases between. Germline-derived CDR1 and CDR2 are SGDLS and YYNGEE. The CDR3 sequence is CASSTGLYNEQFF. The CDR3 coding sequence is TGTGCCAGCAGCACAGGGCTCTACAATGAGCAGTTCTTC.

The chain couples TRBV2 to TRBJ1-2, with 9 nucleotides matching TRBD1. V lost 5 bases and J lost 3; bases outside the gene matches: 4. CDR1 and CDR2 (germline): SNHLY, FYNNEI. The CDR3 runs 14 residues. The CDR3 DNA sequence: TGTGCCAGCAGTACAGGGGGCCTTTACTATGGCTACACCTTC. Translating gives CASSTGGLYYGYTF.

CDR3 sequence: CASGQGNNSPLHF. The CDR3 region has the DNA TGCGCCAGCGGACAGGGGAATAATTCACCCCTCCACTTT. The genes are TRBV10-2 and TRBJ1-6; 9 bases match TRBD1. CDR3 length: 13 residues. CDR1 WSHSY and CDR2 SAAADI come from the germline V gene. V lost 8 bases, J lost 5 bases, and 1 base stayed unmatched.